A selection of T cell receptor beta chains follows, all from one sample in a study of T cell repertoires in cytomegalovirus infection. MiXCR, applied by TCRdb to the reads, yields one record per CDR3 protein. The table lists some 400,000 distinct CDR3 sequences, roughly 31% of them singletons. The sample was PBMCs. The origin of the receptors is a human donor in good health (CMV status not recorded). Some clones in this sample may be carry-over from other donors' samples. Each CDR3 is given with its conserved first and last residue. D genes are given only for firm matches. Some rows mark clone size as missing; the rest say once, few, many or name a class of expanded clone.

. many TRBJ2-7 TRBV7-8 CASSIIRNEQYF TGTGCCAGCAGCATAATCCGGAACGAGCAGTACTTC
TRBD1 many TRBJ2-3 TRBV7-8 CASSSLTGGHTQYF TGTGCCAGCAGCTCCTTGACAGGGGGCCATACGCAGTATTTT
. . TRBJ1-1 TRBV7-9 CASSLGQYREAFF TGTGCCAGCAGCTTAGGACAGTATCGCGAAGCTTTCTTT
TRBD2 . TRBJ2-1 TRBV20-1 CSANKRGGYNEQFF TGCAGTGCTAACAAGCGGGGGGGCTACAATGAGCAGTTCTTC
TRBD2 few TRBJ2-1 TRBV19 CASSIVWRGGVNEQFF TGTGCCAGTAGTATAGTGTGGCGGGGGGGCGTGAATGAGCAGTTCTTC
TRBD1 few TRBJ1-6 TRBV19 CASSSGGRSSYNSPLHF TGTGCCAGTAGCTCAGGGGGCCGGAGCTCCTATAATTCACCCCTCCACTTT
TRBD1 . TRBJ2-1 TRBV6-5 CASRQRQGTEQFF TGTGCCAGCAGGCAACGACAGGGTACTGAGCAGTTCTTC
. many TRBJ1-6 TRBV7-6 CASSLEPAEVYNSPLHF TGTGCCAGCAGCTTAGAACCGGCGGAAGTCTATAATTCACCCCTCCACTTT
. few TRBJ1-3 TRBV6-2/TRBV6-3 CASSSLRHRTSGNTIYF TGTGCCAGCAGTTCCCTCCGCCACAGGACTTCTGGAAACACCATATATTTT
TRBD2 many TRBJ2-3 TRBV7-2 CASSLLAGGQVDTQYF TGTGCCAGCAGCTTACTAGCGGGGGGGCAGGTAGATACGCAGTATTTT
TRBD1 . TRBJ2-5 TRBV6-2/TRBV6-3 CASTVMGQDQETQYF TGTGCCAGCACCGTAATGGGACAGGATCAAGAGACCCAGTACTTC